These 8 T cell receptor beta chains share one sample of origin, sequenced in a study of CD4 T cells in relation to SARS-CoV-2 and coronaviruses. No antigens are known for them. Libraries were prepared by immunoSEQ multiplex PCR; TCRdb keeps only in-frame clonotypes and omits some of them. Of about 12,000 clones listed, 69% are singletons. CD4+ T cells from unexposed donors were obtained before the COVID-19 pandemic (2011-2018). The cells were cultured for about 10 days before CD4+ T cells were isolated. The material sequenced was CD4+ T cells from PBMCs, cultured in vitro. These receptor sequences come from a human donor in good health.

This chain connects TRBV7-3 to TRBJ2-1, with D maybe TRBD2 (6 bases). This CDR3 region has 15 residues. V lost 1 base and J 4 bases, leaving 11 bases between the germline ends. CDR1 and CDR2 (germline): SGHTA, FQGTGA. CDR3 protein: CASSLRLAPYNEQFF. The CDR3 nucleotides read TGTGCCAGCAGCTTAAGGCTAGCGCCTTACAATGAGCAGTTCTTC.

This rearrangement joins TRBV5-1 to TRBJ1-6, with D maybe TRBD1 (5 bases). Per germline, CDR1 SGHRS and CDR2 YFSETQ. The CDR3 is 15 amino acids. V lost 0 bases and J 5 bases, leaving 9 bases between the germline ends. The DNA of the CDR3 is TGCGCCAGCAGCTTGGCCGGGACTAATAATTCACCCCTCCACTTT. It yields the protein CASSLAGTNNSPLHF.

V gene TRBV7-3 combines with J gene TRBJ1-4; TRBD1 matches at 7 bases. V lost 1 base, J lost 6 bases, and 20 bases stayed unmatched. Germline values: CDR1 SGHTA, CDR2 FQGTGA. This CDR3 is built from 20 residues. The CDR3 DNA is TGTGCCAGCAGCTTAAGTAAACGTGGAGGGGGCGCGGGATGGTATGAAAAACTGTTTTTT. Its translation: CASSLSKRGGGAGWYEKLFF. The full variable domain, with the rest looked up from reference TRBV7-3 and TRBJ1-4, is GAGVSQTPSNKVTEKGKYVELRCDPISGHTALYWYRQSLGQGPEFLIYFQGTGAADDSGLPNDRFFAVRPEGSVSTLKIQRTERGDSAVYLCASSLSKRGGGAGWYEKLFFGSGTQLSVL.

The chain has TRBV5-1 and TRBJ1-1; the D is unclear. This CDR3 comprises 12 residues. V gave up 2 bases and J gave up 6 bases, with 8 bases separating them. Germline-derived CDR1 and CDR2 are SGHRS and YFSETQ. The CDR3 sequence is CASSLGSSEAFF. The CDR3 nucleotides read TGCGCCAGCAGCTTAGGTTCTTCTGAAGCTTTCTTT. The entire variable domain, with the rest obtained from reference TRBV5-1 and TRBJ1-1, is as follows: KAGVTQTPRYLIKTRGQQVTLSCSPISGHRSVSWYQQTPGQGLQFLFEYFSETQRNKGNFPGRFSGRQFSNSRSEMNVSTLELGDSALYLCASSLGSSEAFFGQGTRLTVV.

This clone was seen only a few times. The V gene is TRBV3-1 (or the pseudogene TRBV3-2), the J gene TRBJ2-7; D is uncertain. The CDR3 covers 12 residues. V dropped 2 bases and J dropped 3 bases, with 5 bases sitting between them. CDR1 is LGHDT, CDR2 YNNKEL, per germline (reference sequence). CDR3 loop: CASSQLNYEQYF. CDR3 sequence (DNA): TGTGCCAGCAGCCAATTGAACTACGAGCAGTACTTC.

The chain couples TRBV30 to TRBJ2-2; 10 nucleotides agree with TRBD2. Germline V CDR1 and CDR2: GTSNPN, SVGIG (reference sequence). Trimming took 4 bases from V and 3 from J; bases not matched to a gene: 5. The CDR3 extends over 15 amino acids. DNA for the CDR3: TGTGCCTGGAAAAAAGCGGGAGGGGACACCGGGGAGCTGTTTTTT. Protein: CAWKKAGGDTGELFF. The full variable domain, completed using reference TRBV30 and TRBJ2-2, is SQTIHQWPATLVQPVGSPLSLECTVEGTSNPNLYWYRQAAGRGLQLLFYSVGIGQISSEVPQNLSASRPQDRQFILSSKKLLLSDSGFYLCAWKKAGGDTGELFFGEGSRLTVL.

This clone was seen only a few times. The rearrangement uses TRBV30 and TRBJ1-6, with D unresolved. Per germline, CDR1 GTSNPN and CDR2 SVGIG (reference sequence). The CDR3 sequence is 14 residues long. V shed 4 bases and J shed 15 bases, with 22 bases lying between them. The CDR3 bases are TGTGCCTGGAAGGCTTGGTCCAGCGCGCGTGTCCTCCACTTT. This translates into CAWKAWSSARVLHF.

The J gene is TRBJ2-3, the V gene TRBV10-3; a weak D match, TRBD1 (6 bases). Germline-derived CDR1 and CDR2 are ENHRY and SYGVKD. Trimming shortened V by 0 bases and J by 0 bases, and 10 bases separated the two germline ends. The CDR3 sequence is 16 residues long. The CDR3, as DNA: TGTGCCATCAGTGAGTCTGGACAGCCAAGCACAGATACGCAGTATTTT. It specifies CAISESGQPSTDTQYF.